The entry that follows covers one T cell receptor beta chain sequence. The target antigen is unknown. TCRdb's table, derived via immunoSEQ multiplex PCR, lists solely in-frame clones and lacks some. Found here are roughly 110,000 clones, 90% to 95% of them singletons; the top ten hold 1.2%. The data belong to a study of graft-versus-host responses after intestinal transplantation. Turning to the study itself: Recipients were all induced with anti-thymocyte globulin, then given tacrolimus and steroids for around 3 years. The study's findings and limits: The marrow of recipients harbored GvH clones, and ileum or blood showed some of them first. Researchers found peak circulating GvH clone levels linked to early post-transplant HvG declines.

This CDR3 has 16 amino acids. V lost 4 bases and J 0 bases, leaving 14 bases between the germline ends. CDR1 is SGHRS and CDR2 is YFSETQ in the germline V gene. The specimen comprised unstimulated CD8+ T cells sorted from spleen or lymph node cells, sampled before transplant. V usage is TRBV5-1 and J usage is TRBJ1-3; D unclear. The receptor was isolated from a human donor who was the organ donor for an intestinal transplant. CDR3 residues: CASSPTDGSSGNTIYF. Here the CDR3 DNA reads TGCGCCAGCAGCCCCACCGACGGCAGCTCTGGAAACACCATATATTTT.